The 24 T cell receptor beta chains presented below share a single source sample, sequenced in a study of breast tumors, draining lymph nodes, adjacent tissues. TCRdb re-called the multiplex PCR reads through MiXCR, storing one row per CDR3 protein. The repertoire holds about 24,000 distinct CDR3 sequences, with around 68% as singletons. Sequences were obtained from tumor-adjacent breast tissue. These receptors came from a female donor with breast cancer. Some clones in this sample may be carry-over from other donors' samples.

This clonotype appeared once. The chain uses TRBV5-1 and TRBJ2-5, with 11 positions matching TRBD2. V lost 4 bases and J lost 4; bases outside the gene matches: 3. Germline assignment: CDR1 SGHRS and CDR2 YFSETQ. This CDR3 is 14 amino acids long. The CDR3 loop reads CASSMGLAVETQYF. The CDR3 region has the DNA TGCGCCAGCAGCATGGGACTAGCGGTAGAGACCCAGTACTTC.

This rearrangement joins TRBV25-1 to TRBJ2-7, with no clear D. Trimming removed 2 bases at V and 2 bases at J, with 7 bases between. Germline CDR1 and CDR2: MGHDK and SYGVNS. CDR3 length: 13 residues. The CDR3 here is CASSEDNTYEQYF. CDR3 nucleotide sequence: TGTGCCAGCAGTGAAGATAACACCTACGAGCAGTACTTC.

The rearrangement uses TRBV11-2 and TRBJ2-4; maybe TRBD2 (6 bases). The CDR3 has 17 amino acids. Germline loops: CDR1 SGHAT, CDR2 FQNNGV. The V end lost 2 bases, the J end lost 2 bases, and 16 bases lay between the germline ends. In DNA form, the CDR3 reads TGTGCCAGCAGCTTATACTTGGTCGGGGGATCCAAAAACATTCAGTACTTC. Protein: CASSLYLVGGSKNIQYF.

The V call is TRBV9, the J call TRBJ2-2, with D hard to call. The germline gives CDR1 SGDLS, CDR2 YYNGEE. The V end was cut by 4 bases, the J end by 1 base, with 8 bases between. The CDR3 is 14 residues long. The CDR3 DNA is TGTGCCAGCAGCCACTTTCGGAACACCGGGGAGCTGTTTTTT. It translates to CASSHFRNTGELFF. Full variable domain (remainder filled in from reference TRBV9 and TRBJ2-2): DSGVTQTPKHLITATGQRVTLRCSPRSGDLSVYWYQQSLDQGLQFLIQYYNGEERAKGNILERFSAQQFPDLHSELNLSSLELGDSALYFCASSHFRNTGELFFGEGSRLTVL.

The chain uses TRBV2 and TRBJ1-6; D unresolved. The CDR3 loop spans 16 amino acids. The V and J ends lost 6 bases and 6 bases respectively, with 18 bases between them. Germline CDR1 is SNHLY and CDR2 is FYNNEI. The CDR3 spells CASRALLLGRNSPLHF. In DNA form, the CDR3 reads TGTGCCAGCAGGGCACTCCTACTCGGACGTAATTCACCCCTCCACTTT. The variable domain in full, completed from reference TRBV2 and TRBJ1-6, reads EPEVTQTPSHQVTQMGQEVILRCVPISNHLYFYWYRQILGQKVEFLVSFYNNEISEKSEIFDDQFSVERPDGSNFTLKIRSTKLEDSAMYFCASRALLLGRNSPLHFGNGTRLTVT.

By sample share, this clonotype is medium-sized. The chain employs TRBV6-1 and TRBJ2-3, with 10 bases fitting TRBD1. The CDR3 covers 14 residues. Germline CDR1 MNHNS, CDR2 SASEGT. Trimming at V came to 7 bases and at J to 6 bases, leaving 7 bases not matched to a gene. CDR3 region: CASKETGGVDTQYF. CDR3 DNA sequence: TGTGCCAGCAAAGAGACAGGGGGCGTTGATACGCAGTATTTT.

The chain is built from TRBV5-1 and TRBJ2-3; TRBD1 might be the D (6 bases). The V end was cut by 4 bases, the J end by 2 bases, with 14 bases between. The CDR3 extends over 15 amino acids. CDR1 and CDR2 (germline): SGHRS, YFSETQ. CDR3 loop: CASSIRDTFTDTQYF. The CDR3 DNA sequence: TGCGCCAGCAGCATCCGGGACACATTCACAGATACGCAGTATTTT.

By share, this clonotype counts as medium-sized. The gene calls are TRBV7-8 and TRBJ1-2; D remains unclear. The CDR3 spans 12 residues. Trimming removed 5 bases from V and 8 bases from J, with 12 bases in between. The V gene's germline CDR1 is SGHVS and CDR2 FQNEAQ. In DNA form, the CDR3 reads TGTGCCAGCAGCGCGACGGCCGGGGGCTACACCTTC. Translation gives CASSATAGGYTF. Full variable domain (remainder filled in from reference TRBV7-8 and TRBJ1-2): GAGVSQSPRYKVAKRGQDVALRCDPISGHVSLFWYQQALGQGPEFLTYFQNEAQLDKSGLPSDRFFAERPEGSVSTLKIQRTQQEDSAVYLCASSATAGGYTFGSGTRLTVV.

V and J are TRBV5-1 and TRBJ1-6; TRBD1 matches at 9 bases. The CDR3 is 20 residues long. Germline lookup yields CDR1 SGHRS and CDR2 YFSETQ. V trimming: 0 bases; J trimming: 1 base; junction bases outside the gene matches: 11. The CDR3 sequence: CASSLGPGQGDLSYNSPLHF. In DNA, the CDR3 is TGCGCCAGCAGCTTGGGCCCGGGACAGGGTGACCTTTCCTATAATTCACCCCTCCACTTT. Based on the CDR3 plus reference TRBV5-1 and TRBJ1-6, the full variable domain is KAGVTQTPRYLIKTRGQQVTLSCSPISGHRSVSWYQQTPGQGLQFLFEYFSETQRNKGNFPGRFSGRQFSNSRSEMNVSTLELGDSALYLCASSLGPGQGDLSYNSPLHFGNGTRLTVT.

V and J are TRBV20-1 and TRBJ2-5; 10 positions agree with TRBD1. Germline loops: CDR1 DFQATT, CDR2 SNEGSKA (reference sequence). Trimming at V came to 3 bases and at J to 5 bases, leaving 15 bases not matched to a gene. The CDR3 is 17 amino acids. The chain's CDR3 is CSASKAGTGDFWETQYF. The DNA of the CDR3 is TGCAGTGCTAGTAAGGCCGGGACAGGGGACTTTTGGGAGACCCAGTACTTC.

This clonotype showed up many times. One end of the junction fails to match germline, which may point to a read error. The chain couples TRBV27 to TRBJ2-6; 8 bases align to TRBD1. There are 13 residues in the CDR3. Germline V gene sequence: CDR1 MNHEY, CDR2 SMNVEV (reference sequence). DNA for the CDR3: TGTGCCAGCAGGTGGCAGGGGGCCAACGTCCTTACTTTC. Its translation: CASRWQGANVLTF.

This clonotype was detected only once. J is TRBJ1-3 and V is TRBV6-5; no reliable D call. Trimming stripped 5 bases from V and 0 bases from J, with 17 bases between. The CDR3 is made up of 17 amino acids. Germline V lookup: CDR1 MNHEY, CDR2 SVGAGI. The CDR3 here is CASSTDMTPGSGNTIYF. The CDR3, as DNA: TGTGCCAGCAGTACGGATATGACACCTGGCTCTGGAAACACCATATATTTT.

The chain employs TRBV15 and TRBJ2-6; no definite D call. The CDR3 contains 15 residues. Trimming removed 4 bases from V and 0 bases from J, with 7 bases in between. From germline, CDR1 is LNHNV and CDR2 YYDKDF (reference sequence). CDR3 DNA sequence: TGTGCCACCAGCAAGGACGGCTCTGGGGCCAACGTCCTGACTTTC. Protein product: CATSKDGSGANVLTF.

The chain carries TRBV12-3 or TRBV12-4 and TRBJ2-7; D possibly uses TRBD1 or TRBD2 (5 bases each). CDR3 length equals 13 residues. V shed 4 bases and J shed 0 bases, with 7 bases lying between them. The CDR3 loop is CASSWDGSYEQYF. In DNA form, the CDR3 reads TGTGCCAGCAGTTGGGACGGCTCCTACGAGCAGTACTTC.

This clonotype was counted ten times or more. V and J are TRBV6-1 and TRBJ2-7; tentative D call: TRBD2 (7 bases). Between the trimmed V and J ends, which lost 6 bases and 11 bases, there was a span of 26 bases. Germline CDR1 is MNHNS and CDR2 is SASEGT. The CDR3 extends over 15 amino acids. The CDR3 sequence is CASSPVRGAPSAKYF. The CDR3 coding sequence is TGTGCCAGCAGCCCAGTCCGGGGGGCACCCTCGGCGAAGTACTTC.

Of note for this clonotype: Since no conserved phenylalanine or tryptophan closes the CDR3, a read error is the likely cause. The rearrangement joins TRBV3-1 to TRBJ2-7; tentative D call: TRBD1 (5 bases). The CDR3 has 15 residues. Deletions cut 1 base from V and 2 bases from J, with 12 bases between. Looked up from germline, CDR1 is LGHDT and CDR2 is YNNKEL (reference sequence). The CDR3 DNA reads TGTGCCAGCAGCCAAGCCGGACAATTCGCCTACGAGCAGTACCTC. Its protein product is CASSQAGQFAYEQYL.

The sample holds a few counts of this clonotype. This chain connects TRBV5-1 to TRBJ2-3; D is undetermined. CDR1 and CDR2 (germline): SGHRS, YFSETQ. The CDR3 is 13 amino acids. V was pared by 4 bases and J by 1 base, with 7 bases between. CDR3 amino acids: CASSPPGTDTQYF. CDR3 in DNA: TGCGCCAGCAGCCCCCCCGGCACAGATACGCAGTATTTT.

The CDR3 reads CASSPAGGTGELFF. The CDR3, as DNA: TGCGCCAGCAGCCCCGCAGGTGGCACCGGGGAGCTGTTTTTT. This chain joins TRBV5-1 and TRBJ2-2; D is unclear. Germline lookup yields CDR1 SGHRS and CDR2 YFSETQ. CDR3 length: 14 residues. Deletions cut 4 bases from V and 4 bases from J, with 11 bases between.

This chain links TRBV3-1 with TRBJ1-3, with D tentatively TRBD1 (6 bases). With 1 base removed from V and 3 bases from J, the gap between germline ends came to 13 bases. The germline CDR1 and CDR2 sequences are LGHDT and YNNKEL (reference sequence). The CDR3 runs 16 residues. CDR3 in DNA: TGTGCCAGCAGCCAAGCGGCAGGGGTGTATGGAAACACCATATATTTT. Its translation is CASSQAAGVYGNTIYF.

This clonotype is a singleton in its sample. CDR3 nucleotide sequence: TGCGCCAGCAGTGACGGGGGACAGGGAAAGACCCAGTACTTC. Its protein product is CASSDGGQGKTQYF. The genes are TRBV10-1 and TRBJ2-5, with 9 bases identical to TRBD1. Per germline, CDR1 WNHNN and CDR2 SYGVQD (reference sequence). The ends lost 3 bases at V and 6 bases at J; junction bases unmatched: 5. There are 14 residues in the CDR3.

The rearrangement links TRBV6-1 to TRBJ2-7, with 7 bases matching TRBD1. The germline V gene has CDR1 MNHNS and CDR2 SASEGT. V dropped 1 base and J dropped 0; count of bases not matched to a gene: 3. The length of the CDR3 is 15 residues. The CDR3 spells CASSEEDRSSYEQYF. CDR3 coding DNA: TGTGCCAGCAGTGAAGAGGACAGGAGCTCCTACGAGCAGTACTTC.

This clonotype has a count of ten or more. The rearrangement links TRBV30 to TRBJ2-1, with D uncertain. Germline CDR1 is GTSNPN and CDR2 is SVGIG (reference sequence). V was clipped by 1 base and J by 3 bases, with 4 bases between them. This CDR3 has 12 amino acids. Written as DNA, the CDR3 is TGTGCCTGGAGTGCTCTCTACAATGAGCAGTTCTTC. Translating gives CAWSALYNEQFF.

This sequence joins TRBV7-9 and TRBJ2-3; a possible D gene is TRBD2 (6 bases). This CDR3 comprises 17 residues. From germline, CDR1 is SEHNR and CDR2 FQNEAQ (reference sequence). The V gene lost 2 bases and the J gene lost 0 bases, with 15 bases spanning the gap. CDR3 nucleotide sequence: TGTGCCAGCAGCTTATGGTTAGCGGCTGCTAGCACAGATACGCAGTATTTT. Residues: CASSLWLAAASTDTQYF. The variable domain in full, completed from reference TRBV7-9 and TRBJ2-3, reads DTGVSQNPRHKITKRGQNVTFRCDPISEHNRLYWYRQTLGQGPEFLTYFQNEAQLEKSRLLSDRFSAERPKGSFSTLEIQRTEQGDSAMYLCASSLWLAAASTDTQYFGPGTRLTVL.

This clonotype was recorded at least ten times. The V and J genes are TRBV6-1 and TRBJ2-7, with D perhaps matching TRBD1 (6 bases). The V end was cut by 7 bases, the J end by 0 bases, with 13 bases between. The CDR3 covers 14 residues. Germline CDR1 MNHNS, CDR2 SASEGT. CDR3 residues: CASKADSFSYEQYF. The CDR3 DNA reads as TGTGCCAGCAAAGCGGACAGTTTCTCCTACGAGCAGTACTTC.